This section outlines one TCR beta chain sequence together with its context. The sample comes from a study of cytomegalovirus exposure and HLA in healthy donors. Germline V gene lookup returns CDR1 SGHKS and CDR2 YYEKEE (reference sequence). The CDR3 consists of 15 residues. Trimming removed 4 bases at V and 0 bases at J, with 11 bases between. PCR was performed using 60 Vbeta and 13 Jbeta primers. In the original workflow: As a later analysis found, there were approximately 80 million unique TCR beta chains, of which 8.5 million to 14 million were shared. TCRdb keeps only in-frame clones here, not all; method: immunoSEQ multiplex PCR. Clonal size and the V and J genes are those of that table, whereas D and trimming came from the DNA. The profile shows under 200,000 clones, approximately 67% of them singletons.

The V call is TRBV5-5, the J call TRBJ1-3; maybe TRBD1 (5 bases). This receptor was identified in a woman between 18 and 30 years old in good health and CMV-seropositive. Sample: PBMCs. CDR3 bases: TGTGCCAGCAGCGAAGGACACTACTCTGGAAACACCATATATTTT. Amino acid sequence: CASSEGHYSGNTIYF.